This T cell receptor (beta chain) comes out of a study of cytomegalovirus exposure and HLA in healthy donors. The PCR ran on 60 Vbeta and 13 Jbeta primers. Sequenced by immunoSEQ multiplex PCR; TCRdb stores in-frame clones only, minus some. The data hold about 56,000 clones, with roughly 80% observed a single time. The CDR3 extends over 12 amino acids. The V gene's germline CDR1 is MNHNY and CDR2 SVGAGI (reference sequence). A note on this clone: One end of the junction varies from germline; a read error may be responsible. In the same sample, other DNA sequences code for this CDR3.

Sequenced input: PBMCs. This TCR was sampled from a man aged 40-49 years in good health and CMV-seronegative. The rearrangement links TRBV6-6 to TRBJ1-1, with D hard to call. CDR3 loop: CASRPTATEAFF. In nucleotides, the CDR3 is TGTGCCAGCAGACCTACCGCCACTGAGGCTTTCTTT.